The TCR beta chain described here comes from a study of T cell repertoires in cytomegalovirus infection. Study details: CMV infection and matching HLA type were both indicated by public TCR beta signatures.

Via MiXCR, TCRdb re-called the reads, giving one row per CDR3 protein. The sample shows some 400,000 distinct CDR3 sequences, roughly a third of them seen only once. The sample holds a few counts of this clonotype. Its antigen remains unidentified. Study-level points and caveats: Summed public TCR beta family frequency identified CMV carriers bearing the relevant HLA. HLA-C-restricted CMV-specific TCR beta clonotypes were dominant in the ex vivo response.

CDR1 is MNHNS and CDR2 is SASEGT in the germline V gene. This CDR3 comprises 13 residues. V shed 8 bases and J 4 bases; nucleotides not matched to a gene: 7. The rearrangement joins TRBV6-1 to TRBJ1-1, with TRBD1 matching over 7 bases. Sequencing used PBMCs. This TCR came from a human donor in good health (CMV status not recorded). Some clones in this sample may be carry-over from other donors' samples. Written as DNA, the CDR3 is TGTGCCAGCCCTGAGACAGGGATCACTGAAGCTTTCTTT. Its protein product is CASPETGITEAFF.